The clone carrying this TCR beta chain was picked up a small number of times. Time point noted: sample taken at primary tumor resection. TCRdb itself ran the 5' RACE reads through MiXCR, one entry per CDR3 protein. The profile shows about 25,000 distinct CDR3 sequences, 6% to 7.5% of them singletons. The ends were cut back, 0 bases at V and 9 bases at J, with 12 bases in the middle. This CDR3 is 14 amino acids long. Germline V CDR1 and CDR2: MNHNS, SASEGT. The data were obtained in a study of spatial heterogeneity in lung cancer. The origin of this receptor is a male donor with early-stage non-small cell lung cancer. Here the sequenced sample was PBMCs, taken at surgery. This chain links TRBV6-1 with TRBJ1-3, with a possible D match to TRBD1 (5 bases). The CDR3 is CASSEARGGATIYF. CDR3 nucleotide sequence: TGTGCCAGCAGTGAAGCCCGCGGAGGGGCCACCATATATTTT.